The 21 T cell receptor beta chains reported below all come from one sample, sequenced in a study of Ad26.COV2.S vaccination and SARS-CoV-2 variants. Some clones are missing from TCRdb's copy, which holds only in-frame ones; the method was immunoSEQ multiplex PCR. The sample shows some 320,000 clones, just under 85% of them seen only once. Noted treatment: roughly 20 received Ad26.COV2.S at low or high dose, single or two shots; roughly 5 received placebo; per-sample allocation not given. Sampling took place 63 days after the first vaccine or placebo injection. Sequences were derived from peripheral blood, sampled in a trial of Ad26.COV2.S vaccine versus placebo. These receptors all come from a person aged 18-65 years who received the Ad26.COV2.S COVID-19 vaccine or a placebo.

The chain couples TRBV5-4 to TRBJ2-1; no clear D gene. In germline, CDR1 is SGHNT, CDR2 YYREEE (reference sequence). The CDR3 sequence is 13 residues long. Trimming cost V 4 bases and J 4 bases, with 9 bases left between them. The CDR3 DNA is TGTGCCAGCAGCCTTCGGACGTACAATGAGCAGTTCTTC. Translating gives CASSLRTYNEQFF.

This clone was seen just once. V gene TRBV29-1 combines with J gene TRBJ2-5, with 9 nucleotides matching TRBD2. V gave up 6 bases and J gave up 2 bases; unmatched junction bases: 1. Per the germline V gene, CDR1 is SQVTM and CDR2 is ANQGSEA. The CDR3 runs 12 residues. CDR3 sequence: CSVGLAQETQYF. As DNA, the CDR3 is TGCAGCGTCGGACTAGCGCAAGAGACCCAGTACTTC.

This clone was seen a single time. The rearrangement uses TRBV18 and TRBJ2-3; 7 bases map to TRBD2. The CDR3 is made up of 15 amino acids. The V segment lost 4 bases and the J segment 2 bases; nucleotides outside the gene matches: 6. The germline CDR1 and CDR2 sequences are KGHSH and LQKENI. The CDR3 coding sequence is TGTGCCAGCTCACTGCAGCGGGGCCTCACAGATACGCAGTATTTT. It is translated as CASSLQRGLTDTQYF.

The chain is built from TRBV5-6 and TRBJ2-4, with 9 positions matching TRBD1. CDR3 size: 19 residues. V gave up 3 bases and J gave up 0 bases; unmatched junction bases: 13. Germline V lookup: CDR1 SGHDT, CDR2 YYEEEE. The CDR3 reads CASSSDRGMSFLAKNIQYF. The CDR3, as DNA: TGTGCCAGCAGCTCGGACAGGGGCATGTCCTTTCTAGCCAAAAACATTCAGTACTTC.

This chain joins TRBV3-1 (or the pseudogene TRBV3-2) and TRBJ2-7; D gene ambiguous. Germline V gene sequence: CDR1 LGHDT, CDR2 YNNKEL (reference sequence). The CDR3 sequence is 12 residues long. V was trimmed by 4 bases and J by 3 bases, leaving 7 bases between them. The CDR3 reads CASSPTGYEQYF. CDR3 DNA sequence: TGTGCCAGCAGCCCTACCGGCTACGAGCAGTACTTC.

V gene TRBV7-8 combines with J gene TRBJ1-2; possible D gene TRBD1, 5 bases. This CDR3 is 13 amino acids long. Germline assignment: CDR1 SGHVS and CDR2 FQNEAQ. V dropped 5 bases and J dropped 3 bases, with 10 bases sitting between them. The CDR3: CASSRDSHYGYTF. The CDR3 region has the DNA TGTGCCAGCAGCCGCGACAGTCACTATGGCTACACCTTC. The full variable domain, its missing parts supplied by reference TRBV7-8 and TRBJ1-2, is GAGVSQSPRYKVAKRGQDVALRCDPISGHVSLFWYQQALGQGPEFLTYFQNEAQLDKSGLPSDRFFAERPEGSVSTLKIQRTQQEDSAVYLCASSRDSHYGYTFGSGTRLTVV.

The CDR3 spells CASSPSSLRYF. The CDR3 DNA reads TGTGCCAGCAGCCCCTCCTCTCTTCGGTACTTC. This chain links TRBV3-1 (or the pseudogene TRBV3-2) with TRBJ2-7; D gene unclear. Trimming removed 4 bases at V and 12 bases at J, with 13 bases between. CDR1 and CDR2 (germline): LGHDT, YNNKEL (reference sequence). The CDR3 is made up of 11 amino acids.

CDR3 nucleotides: TGTGCCAGCAGGGGAGGACTCGAGAACACTGAAGCTTTCTTT. It specifies CASRGGLENTEAFF. The rearrangement joins TRBV2 to TRBJ1-1; D is unresolved. Per germline, CDR1 SNHLY and CDR2 FYNNEI. V was clipped by 6 bases and J by 1 base, with 12 bases between them. This CDR3 region has 14 residues.

J is TRBJ2-6 and V is TRBV7-6; 7 bases match TRBD1. This CDR3 is 19 amino acids long. With V trimmed by 0 bases and J by 4 bases, 12 bases remained unmatched. Germline values: CDR1 SGHVS, CDR2 FNYEAQ. Here the CDR3 reads CASSLASTGLVAGANVLTF. The CDR3 bases are TGTGCCAGCAGCTTAGCTTCGACAGGGTTAGTGGCAGGGGCCAACGTCCTGACTTTC.

The CDR3 loop is CASSLGTASGNTIYF. For the CDR3, the DNA is TGTGCCAGCAGCTTAGGGACGGCTTCTGGAAACACCATATATTTT. This rearrangement joins TRBV7-8 to TRBJ1-3; no firm D call. The CDR3 extends over 15 amino acids. Trimming cost V 1 base and J 1 base, with 8 bases left between them. Germline V gene data show CDR1 as SGHVS and CDR2 as FQNEAQ.

The rearrangement links TRBV2 to TRBJ1-6; 8 positions agree with TRBD1. With 5 bases clipped from V and 10 bases from J, the junction kept 10 bases outside the gene matches. CDR1 and CDR2 (germline): SNHLY, FYNNEI. The CDR3 extends over 15 amino acids. CDR3 bases: TGTGCCAGCAGTCCCGACAGGGGCAGGGACTCACCCCTCCACTTT. Translation gives CASSPDRGRDSPLHF. The full variable domain, with the rest looked up from reference TRBV2 and TRBJ1-6, is EPEVTQTPSHQVTQMGQEVILRCVPISNHLYFYWYRQILGQKVEFLVSFYNNEISEKSEIFDDQFSVERPDGSNFTLKIRSTKLEDSAMYFCASSPDRGRDSPLHFGNGTRLTVT.

The rearrangement uses TRBV5-6 and TRBJ1-1; no definite D call. Germline assignment: CDR1 SGHDT and CDR2 YYEEEE. This CDR3 contains 12 residues. Trimming pared 0 bases from V and 7 bases from J, leaving 7 bases between. In DNA, the CDR3 is TGTGCCAGCAGCTTGGCGGACTTTGAAGCTTTCTTT. This sequence encodes CASSLADFEAFF.

This clone was picked up one time. The rearrangement uses TRBV5-4 and TRBJ1-1; weak D call: TRBD1 (6 bases). Trimming pared 4 bases from V and 1 base from J, leaving 11 bases between. Germline V gene sequence: CDR1 SGHNT, CDR2 YYREEE (reference sequence). The length of the CDR3 is 14 residues. The CDR3 coding sequence is TGTGCCAGCAGCGTGCAGACAGGGAACACTGAAGCTTTCTTT. Its protein product is CASSVQTGNTEAFF.

The chain uses TRBV24-1 and TRBJ2-3, with D perhaps assigned TRBD1 or TRBD2 (6 bases each). The length of the CDR3 is 19 residues. Trimming shortened V by 5 bases and J by 6 bases, and 29 bases separated the two germline ends. Per germline, CDR1 KGHDR and CDR2 SFDVKD. The CDR3 sequence is CATSGGDGGQALLWDTQYF. DNA for the CDR3: TGTGCCACCAGTGGTGGTGATGGGGGGCAGGCTCTACTGTGGGATACGCAGTATTTT.

V and J are TRBV5-1 and TRBJ1-2, with TRBD1 matching over 7 bases. V was clipped by 0 bases and J by 8 bases; unmatched bases: 4. CDR3 length equals 13 residues. Germline lookup yields CDR1 SGHRS and CDR2 YFSETQ. The CDR3 loop is CASSLETGRGYTF. CDR3 coding DNA: TGCGCCAGCAGCTTGGAGACAGGGCGAGGCTACACCTTC.

The V and J genes are TRBV28 and TRBJ2-1; unclear D gene. Trimming took 1 base from V and 5 from J, leaving 6 bases between them. The CDR3 sequence is 13 residues long. Germline V gene sequence: CDR1 MDHEN, CDR2 SYDVKM. CDR3 sequence reads: CASSLFGDNEQFF. The DNA for the CDR3 is TGTGCCAGCAGTTTATTTGGGGACAATGAGCAGTTCTTC.

The chain employs TRBV6-5 and TRBJ2-5; 7 nucleotides match TRBD1. The CDR3 runs 14 residues. With 6 bases clipped from V and 5 bases from J, the junction kept 9 bases outside the gene matches. Germline V gene data show CDR1 as MNHEY and CDR2 as SVGAGI. The CDR3 protein is CASSYRGKEETQYF. The CDR3 DNA sequence: TGTGCCAGCAGCTACAGGGGAAAGGAGGAGACCCAGTACTTC.

Notes on this clone: At one end, the junction sequence differs from germline, possibly due to a read error. This chain links TRBV3-1 (or the pseudogene TRBV3-2) with TRBJ2-5; no firm D call. This CDR3 comprises 12 residues. CDR1 and CDR2 from the germline V gene are LGHDT and YNNKEL (reference sequence). CDR3 protein: CASSQDEEPHNF. In DNA, the CDR3 is TGTGCCAGCAGCCAAGATGAAGAGCCTCACAACTTC.

The CDR3 DNA is TGTGCCAGTAACCCAACGGCCGGGACATCGGGGGCGGATACGCAGTATTTT. It is translated as CASNPTAGTSGADTQYF. The genes are TRBV19 and TRBJ2-3; D is tentatively TRBD1 or TRBD2 (6 bases each). The germline V and J ends were trimmed by 7 bases and 6 bases, with 26 bases remaining between them. The CDR3 is made up of 17 amino acids. CDR1 is LNHDA and CDR2 is SQIVND in the germline V gene (reference sequence). The complete variable domain, with remaining parts taken from reference TRBV19 and TRBJ2-3, reads DGGITQSPKYLFRKEGQNVTLSCEQNLNHDAMYWYRQDPGQGLRLIYYSQIVNDFQKGDIAEGYSVSREKKESFPLTVTSAQKNPTAFYLCASNPTAGTSGADTQYFGPGTRLTVL.

This clone was observed a few times. CDR3 loop: CASSERGGPTDTQYF. CDR3 nucleotide sequence: TGTGCCAGCAGCGAAAGAGGGGGTCCGACAGATACGCAGTATTTT. The chain is built from TRBV14 and TRBJ2-3; D perhaps matches TRBD1 (6 bases). This CDR3 contains 15 residues. CDR1 and CDR2 from the germline V gene are SGHDN and FVKESK. The ends were cut back, 5 bases at V and 3 bases at J, with 15 bases in the middle.

The chain joins TRBV5-1 to TRBJ2-1, with a weak D call TRBD2 (5 bases). Germline assignment: CDR1 SGHRS and CDR2 YFSETQ. The CDR3 extends over 13 amino acids. V was clipped by 1 base and J by 9 bases, with 11 bases between them. CDR3 loop: CASSLIGRGEQFF. The CDR3 region has the DNA TGCGCCAGCAGCTTGATCGGCCGGGGTGAGCAGTTCTTC.